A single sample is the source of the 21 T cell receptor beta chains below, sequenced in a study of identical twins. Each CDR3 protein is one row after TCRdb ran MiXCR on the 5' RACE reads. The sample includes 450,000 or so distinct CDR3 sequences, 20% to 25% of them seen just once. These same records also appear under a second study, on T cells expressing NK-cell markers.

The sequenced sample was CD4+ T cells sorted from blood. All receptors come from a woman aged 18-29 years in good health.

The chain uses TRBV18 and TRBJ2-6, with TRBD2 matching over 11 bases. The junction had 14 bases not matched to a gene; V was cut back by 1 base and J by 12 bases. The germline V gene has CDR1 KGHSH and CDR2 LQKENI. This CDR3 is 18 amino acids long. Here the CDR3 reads CASSPLKGSGTSGLVLTF. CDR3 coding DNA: TGTGCCAGCTCACCACTAAAGGGGAGCGGGACTAGCGGTCTCGTCCTGACTTTC. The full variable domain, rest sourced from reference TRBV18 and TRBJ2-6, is NAGVMQNPRHLVRRRGQEARLRCSPMKGHSHVYWYRQLPEEGLKFMVYLQKENIIDESGMPKERFSAEFPKEGPSILRIQQVVRGDSAAYFCASSPLKGSGTSGLVLTFGAGSRLTVL.

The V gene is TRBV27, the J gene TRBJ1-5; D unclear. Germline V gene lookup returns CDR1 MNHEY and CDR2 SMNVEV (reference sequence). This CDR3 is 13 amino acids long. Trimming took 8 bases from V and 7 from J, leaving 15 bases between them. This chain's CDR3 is CASRLLPRQPQHF. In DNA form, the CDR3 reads TGTGCCAGCCGTCTGTTGCCGAGGCAGCCCCAGCATTTT.

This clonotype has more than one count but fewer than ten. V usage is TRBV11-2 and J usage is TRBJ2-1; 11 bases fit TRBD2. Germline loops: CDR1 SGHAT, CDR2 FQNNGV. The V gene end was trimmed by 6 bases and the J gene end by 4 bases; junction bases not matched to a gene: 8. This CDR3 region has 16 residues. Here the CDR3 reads CASRPRLAGTYNEQFF. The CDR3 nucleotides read TGTGCCAGCAGACCCCGACTAGCGGGGACTTACAATGAGCAGTTCTTC.

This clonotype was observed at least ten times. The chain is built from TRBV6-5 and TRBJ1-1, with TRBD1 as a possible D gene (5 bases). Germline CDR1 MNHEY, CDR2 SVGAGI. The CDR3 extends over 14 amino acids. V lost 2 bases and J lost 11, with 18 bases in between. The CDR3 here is CASSYGAGKVKAFF. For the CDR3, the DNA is TGTGCCAGCAGTTACGGGGCAGGGAAGGTTAAGGCTTTCTTT.

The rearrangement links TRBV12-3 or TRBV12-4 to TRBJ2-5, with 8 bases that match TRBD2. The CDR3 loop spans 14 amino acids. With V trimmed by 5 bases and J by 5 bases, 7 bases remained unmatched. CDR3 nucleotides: TGTGCCAGCAGTCGCTGGACTAGCTCGGAGACCCAGTACTTC. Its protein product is CASSRWTSSETQYF.

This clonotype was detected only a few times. As DNA, the CDR3 is TGTGCCACCAGTGAGGGACTAGCGGTCACAGATACGCAGTATTTT. The encoded protein is CATSEGLAVTDTQYF. The chain couples TRBV24-1 to TRBJ2-3; 11 nucleotides line up with TRBD2. The V segment lost 4 bases and the J segment 2 bases; nucleotides outside the gene matches: 1. Germline V lookup: CDR1 KGHDR, CDR2 SFDVKD. CDR3 length: 15 amino acids.

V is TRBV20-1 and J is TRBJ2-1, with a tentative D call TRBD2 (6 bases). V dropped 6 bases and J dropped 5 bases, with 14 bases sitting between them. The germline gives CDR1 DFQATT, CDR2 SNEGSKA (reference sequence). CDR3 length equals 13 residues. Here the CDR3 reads CSAEGTHHNEQFF. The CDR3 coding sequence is TGCAGTGCGGAGGGGACTCACCACAATGAGCAGTTCTTC.

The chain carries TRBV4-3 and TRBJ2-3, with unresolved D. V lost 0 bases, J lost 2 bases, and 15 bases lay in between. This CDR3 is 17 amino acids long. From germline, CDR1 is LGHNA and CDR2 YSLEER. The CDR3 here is CASSQDNNAGITDTQYF. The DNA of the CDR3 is TGCGCCAGCAGCCAAGATAATAACGCAGGTATCACAGATACGCAGTATTTT.

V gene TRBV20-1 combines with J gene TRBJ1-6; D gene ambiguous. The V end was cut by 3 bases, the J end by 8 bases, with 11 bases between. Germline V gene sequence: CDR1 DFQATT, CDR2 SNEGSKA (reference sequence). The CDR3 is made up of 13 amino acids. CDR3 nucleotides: TGCAGTGCTAGGAGGGTGAACGATTCACCCCTCCACTTT. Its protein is CSARRVNDSPLHF.

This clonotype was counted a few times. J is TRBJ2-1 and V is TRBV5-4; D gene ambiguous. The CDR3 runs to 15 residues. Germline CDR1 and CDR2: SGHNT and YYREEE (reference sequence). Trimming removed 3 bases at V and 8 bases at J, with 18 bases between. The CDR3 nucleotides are TGTGCCAGCAGCTCACAAGGCCTAGACCGACATGAGCAGTTCTTC. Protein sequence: CASSSQGLDRHEQFF.

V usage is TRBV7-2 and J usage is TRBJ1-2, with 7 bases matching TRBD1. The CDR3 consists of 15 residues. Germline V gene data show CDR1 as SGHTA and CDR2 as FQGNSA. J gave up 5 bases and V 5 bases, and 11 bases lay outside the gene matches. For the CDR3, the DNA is TGTGCCAGCAGCCCCGAGTCACAGGGGCGATATGGCTACACCTTC. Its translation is CASSPESQGRYGYTF.

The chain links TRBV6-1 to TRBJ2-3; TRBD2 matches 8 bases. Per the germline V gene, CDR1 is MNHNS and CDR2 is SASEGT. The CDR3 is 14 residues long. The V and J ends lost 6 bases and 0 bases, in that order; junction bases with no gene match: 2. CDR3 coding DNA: TGTGCCAGCAGCCAGCGGGAGAGCACAGATACGCAGTATTTT. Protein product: CASSQRESTDTQYF.

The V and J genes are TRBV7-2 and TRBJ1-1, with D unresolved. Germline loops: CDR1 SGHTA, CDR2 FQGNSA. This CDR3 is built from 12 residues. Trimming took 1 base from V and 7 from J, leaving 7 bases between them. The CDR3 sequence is CASSLVGLEAFF. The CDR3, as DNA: TGTGCCAGCAGCTTAGTAGGTCTTGAAGCTTTCTTT.

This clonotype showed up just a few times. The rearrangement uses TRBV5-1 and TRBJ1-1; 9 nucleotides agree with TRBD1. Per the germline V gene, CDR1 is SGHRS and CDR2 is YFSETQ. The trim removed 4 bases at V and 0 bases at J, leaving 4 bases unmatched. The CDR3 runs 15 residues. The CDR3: CASSGTGFMNTEAFF. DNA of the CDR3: TGCGCCAGCAGCGGGACAGGGTTCATGAACACTGAAGCTTTCTTT.

The CDR3 reads CASSHRAGTEAFF. The DNA for the CDR3 is TGTGCCAGCAGCCATCGGGCAGGCACTGAAGCTTTCTTT. The chain employs TRBV4-2 and TRBJ1-1; D is undetermined. V lost 3 bases to trimming and J lost 4 bases, with 9 bases between them. CDR1 is LGHNA, CDR2 YNFKEQ, per germline. The CDR3 extends over 13 amino acids.

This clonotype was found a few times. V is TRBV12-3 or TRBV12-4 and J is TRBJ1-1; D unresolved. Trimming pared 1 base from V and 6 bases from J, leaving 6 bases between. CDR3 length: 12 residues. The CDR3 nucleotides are TGTGCCAGCAGTTTAGTTTCGTCTGAAGCTTTCTTT. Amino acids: CASSLVSSEAFF.

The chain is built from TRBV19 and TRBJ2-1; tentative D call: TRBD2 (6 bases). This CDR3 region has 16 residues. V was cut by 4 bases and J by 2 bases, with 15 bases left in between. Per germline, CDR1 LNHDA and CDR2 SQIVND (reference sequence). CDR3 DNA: TGTGCCAGTAGTAAGTCCGCGGGGTCCCCCTACAATGAGCAGTTCTTC. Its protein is CASSKSAGSPYNEQFF.

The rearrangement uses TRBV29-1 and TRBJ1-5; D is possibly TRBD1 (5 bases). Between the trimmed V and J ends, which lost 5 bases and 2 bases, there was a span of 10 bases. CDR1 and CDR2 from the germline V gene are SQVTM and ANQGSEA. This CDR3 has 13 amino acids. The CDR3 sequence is CSVWGGGNQPQHF. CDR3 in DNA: TGCAGCGTTTGGGGGGGTGGCAATCAGCCCCAGCATTTT.

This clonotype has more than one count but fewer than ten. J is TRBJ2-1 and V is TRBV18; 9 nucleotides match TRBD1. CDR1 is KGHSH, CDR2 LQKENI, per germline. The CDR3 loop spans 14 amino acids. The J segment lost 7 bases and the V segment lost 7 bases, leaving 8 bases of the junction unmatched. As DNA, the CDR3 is TGTGCCAGCTACATGGGACAGGGTTGGAATGAGCAGTTCTTC. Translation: CASYMGQGWNEQFF.

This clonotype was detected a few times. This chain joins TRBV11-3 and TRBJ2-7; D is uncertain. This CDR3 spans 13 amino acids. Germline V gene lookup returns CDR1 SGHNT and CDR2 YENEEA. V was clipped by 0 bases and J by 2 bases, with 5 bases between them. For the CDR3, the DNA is TGTGCCAGCAGCTTAGACCCCCCCTACGAGCAGTACTTC. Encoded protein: CASSLDPPYEQYF.

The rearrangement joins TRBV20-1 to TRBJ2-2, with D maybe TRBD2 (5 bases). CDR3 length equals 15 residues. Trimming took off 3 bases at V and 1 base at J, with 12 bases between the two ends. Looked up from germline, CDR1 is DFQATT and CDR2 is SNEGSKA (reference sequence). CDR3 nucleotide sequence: TGCAGTGCTAGCCGAGTAGCGCTGAACACCGGGGAGCTGTTTTTT. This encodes CSASRVALNTGELFF.